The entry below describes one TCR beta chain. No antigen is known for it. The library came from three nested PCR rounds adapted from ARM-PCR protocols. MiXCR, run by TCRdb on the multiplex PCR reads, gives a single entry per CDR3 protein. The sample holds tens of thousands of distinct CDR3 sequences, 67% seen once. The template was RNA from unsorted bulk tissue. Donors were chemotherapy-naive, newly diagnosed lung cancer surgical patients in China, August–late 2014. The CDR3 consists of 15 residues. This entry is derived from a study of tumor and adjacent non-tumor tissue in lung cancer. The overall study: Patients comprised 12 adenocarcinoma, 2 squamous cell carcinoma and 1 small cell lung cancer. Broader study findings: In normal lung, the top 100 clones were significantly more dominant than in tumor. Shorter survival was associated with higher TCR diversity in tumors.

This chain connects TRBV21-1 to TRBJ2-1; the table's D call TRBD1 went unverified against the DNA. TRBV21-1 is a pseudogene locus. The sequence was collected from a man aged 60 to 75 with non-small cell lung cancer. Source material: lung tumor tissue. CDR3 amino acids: CASSVRGTRYNEQFF. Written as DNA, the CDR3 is TGTGCCAGCAGCGTTCGGGGGACCCGTTACAATGAGCAGTTCTTC.